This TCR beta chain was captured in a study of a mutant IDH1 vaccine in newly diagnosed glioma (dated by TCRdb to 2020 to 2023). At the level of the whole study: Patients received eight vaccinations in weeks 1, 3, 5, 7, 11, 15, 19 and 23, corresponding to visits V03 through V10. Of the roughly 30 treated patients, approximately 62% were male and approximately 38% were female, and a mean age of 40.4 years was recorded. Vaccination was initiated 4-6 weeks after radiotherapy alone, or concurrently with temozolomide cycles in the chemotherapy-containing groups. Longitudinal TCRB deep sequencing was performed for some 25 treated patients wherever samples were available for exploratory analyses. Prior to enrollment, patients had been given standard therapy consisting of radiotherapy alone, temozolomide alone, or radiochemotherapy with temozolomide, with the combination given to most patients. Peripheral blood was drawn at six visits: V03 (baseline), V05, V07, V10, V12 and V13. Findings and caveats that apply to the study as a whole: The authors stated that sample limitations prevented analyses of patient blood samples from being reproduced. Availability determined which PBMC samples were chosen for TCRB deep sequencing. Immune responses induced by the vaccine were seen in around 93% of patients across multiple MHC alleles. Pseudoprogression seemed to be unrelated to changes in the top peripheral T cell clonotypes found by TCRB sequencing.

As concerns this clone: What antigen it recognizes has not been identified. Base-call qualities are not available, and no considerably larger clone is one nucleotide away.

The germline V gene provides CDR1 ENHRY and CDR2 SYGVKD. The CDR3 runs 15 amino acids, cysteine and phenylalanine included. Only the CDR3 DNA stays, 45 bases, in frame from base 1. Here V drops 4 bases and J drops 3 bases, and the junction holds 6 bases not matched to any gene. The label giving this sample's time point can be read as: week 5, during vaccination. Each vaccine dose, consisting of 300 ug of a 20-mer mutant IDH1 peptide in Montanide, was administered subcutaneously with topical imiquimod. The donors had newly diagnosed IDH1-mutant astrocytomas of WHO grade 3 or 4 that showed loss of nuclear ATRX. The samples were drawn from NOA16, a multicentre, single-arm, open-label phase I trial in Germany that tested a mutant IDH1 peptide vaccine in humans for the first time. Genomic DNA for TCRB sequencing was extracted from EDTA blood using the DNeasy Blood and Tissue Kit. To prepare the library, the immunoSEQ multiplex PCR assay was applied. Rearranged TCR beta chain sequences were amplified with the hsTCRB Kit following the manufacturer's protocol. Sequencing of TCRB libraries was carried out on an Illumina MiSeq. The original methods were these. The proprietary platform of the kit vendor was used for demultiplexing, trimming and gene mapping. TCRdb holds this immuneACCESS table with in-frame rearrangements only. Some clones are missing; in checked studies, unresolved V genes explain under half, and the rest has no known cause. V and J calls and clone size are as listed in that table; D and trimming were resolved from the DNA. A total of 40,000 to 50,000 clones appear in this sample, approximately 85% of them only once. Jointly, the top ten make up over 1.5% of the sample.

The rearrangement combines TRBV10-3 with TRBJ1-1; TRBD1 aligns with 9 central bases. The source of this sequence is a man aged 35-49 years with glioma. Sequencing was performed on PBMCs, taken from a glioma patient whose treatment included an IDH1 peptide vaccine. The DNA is TGTGCCATCAGTGGACAGGGGGTTTTGGACACTGAAGCTTTCTTT. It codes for CAISGQGVLDTEAFF.